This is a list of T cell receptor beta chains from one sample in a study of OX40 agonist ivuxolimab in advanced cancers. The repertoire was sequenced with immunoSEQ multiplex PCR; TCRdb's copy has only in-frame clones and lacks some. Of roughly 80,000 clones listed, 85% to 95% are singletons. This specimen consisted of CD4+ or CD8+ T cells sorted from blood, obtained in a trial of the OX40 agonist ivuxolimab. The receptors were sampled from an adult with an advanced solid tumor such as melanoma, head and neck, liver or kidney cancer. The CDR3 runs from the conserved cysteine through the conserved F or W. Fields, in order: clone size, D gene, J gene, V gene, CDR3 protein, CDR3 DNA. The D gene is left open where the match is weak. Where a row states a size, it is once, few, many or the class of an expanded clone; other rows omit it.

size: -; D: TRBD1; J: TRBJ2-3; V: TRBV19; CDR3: CASSSGQGAWTQYF; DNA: TGTGCCAGTAGTTCGGGACAGGGGGCATGGACGCAGTATTTT
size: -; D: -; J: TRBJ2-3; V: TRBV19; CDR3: CASSSWDSRSDTQYF; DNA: TGTGCCAGTAGTTCCTGGGACTCCCGTTCGGATACGCAGTATTTT
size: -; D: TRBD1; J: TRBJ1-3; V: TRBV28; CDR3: CASSFLQGGQGKGNTIYF; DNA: TGTGCCAGCAGTTTCCTACAAGGCGGACAGGGGAAAGGAAACACCATATATTTT
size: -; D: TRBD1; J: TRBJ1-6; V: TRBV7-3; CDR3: CASSSTGEGSPLHF; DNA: TGTGCCAGCAGCTCGACAGGGGAAGGATCACCCCTCCACTTT
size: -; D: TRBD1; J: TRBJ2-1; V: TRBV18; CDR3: CASSPSTSEGQGARYEQFF; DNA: TGTGCCAGCTCACCTTCAACCTCAGAAGGACAGGGGGCAAGGTATGAGCAGTTCTTC
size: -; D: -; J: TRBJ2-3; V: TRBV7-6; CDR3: CASSSDRFQGDTQYF; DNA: TGTGCCAGCAGCTCAGACAGGTTTCAGGGAGATACGCAGTATTTT
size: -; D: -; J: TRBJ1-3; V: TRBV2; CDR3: CASSEVLRGNTIYF; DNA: TGTGCCAGCAGTGAAGTTTTGCGCGGAAACACCATATATTTT
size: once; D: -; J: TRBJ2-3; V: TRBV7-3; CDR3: CASSTGLGLTDTQYF; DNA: TGTGCCAGCAGCACGGGACTGGGACTTACAGATACGCAGTATTTT
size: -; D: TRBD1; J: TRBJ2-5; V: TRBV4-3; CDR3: CASSHTGEETQYF; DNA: TGCGCCAGCAGCCACACAGGGGAGGAGACCCAGTACTTC
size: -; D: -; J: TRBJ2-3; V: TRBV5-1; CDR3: CASSSYQTSPPTDTQYF; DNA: TGCGCCAGCAGCTCCTACCAAACTAGCCCTCCCACAGATACGCAGTATTTT
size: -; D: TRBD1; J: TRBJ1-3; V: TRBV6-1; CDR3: CASRRRDRVDTIYF; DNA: TGTGCCAGCAGGCGCCGGGACAGGGTGGACACCATATATTTT
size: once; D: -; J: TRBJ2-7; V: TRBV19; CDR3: CASSILGYEQYF; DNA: TGTGCCAGTAGTATCCTAGGTTACGAGCAGTACTTC
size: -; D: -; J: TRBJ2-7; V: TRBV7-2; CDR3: CASSTGVSYEQYF; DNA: TGTGCCAGCAGTACCGGGGTCAGCTACGAGCAGTACTTC
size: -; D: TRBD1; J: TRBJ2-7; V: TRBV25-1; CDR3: CASSESGTGAIEQYF; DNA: TGTGCCAGCAGTGAATCCGGGACAGGGGCGATCGAGCAGTACTTC
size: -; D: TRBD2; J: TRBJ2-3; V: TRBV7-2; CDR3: CASSHRTSGLSTDTQYF; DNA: TGTGCCAGCAGCCACCGGACTAGCGGTTTGAGCACAGATACGCAGTATTTT
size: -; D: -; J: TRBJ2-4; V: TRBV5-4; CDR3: CASSFGENIQYF; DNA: TGTGCCAGCAGCTTTGGGGAAAACATTCAGTACTTC
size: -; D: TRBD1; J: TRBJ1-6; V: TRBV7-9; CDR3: CASSKGQGTSPLHF; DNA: TGTGCCAGCAGCAAGGGACAGGGCACTTCACCCCTCCACTTT
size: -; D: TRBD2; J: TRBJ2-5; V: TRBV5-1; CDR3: CASSSASGGFETQYF; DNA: TGCGCCAGCAGCTCCGCTAGCGGGGGTTTTGAGACCCAGTACTTC
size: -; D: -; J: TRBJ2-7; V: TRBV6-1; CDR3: CASSEFQQSAYEQYF; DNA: TGTGCCAGCAGTGAATTTCAGCAATCCGCCTACGAGCAGTACTTC
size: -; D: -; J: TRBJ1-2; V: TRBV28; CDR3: CASSDSNYGYTF; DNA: TGTGCCAGCAGCGACAGTAACTATGGCTACACCTTC
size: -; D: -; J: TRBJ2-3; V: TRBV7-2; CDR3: CASSDSVNTDTQYF; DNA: TGTGCCAGCAGTGATTCCGTTAACACAGATACGCAGTATTTT
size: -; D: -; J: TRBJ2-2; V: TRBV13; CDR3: CASRRDRPNTGELFF; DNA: TGTGCCAGCAGGCGGGACAGACCGAACACCGGGGAGCTGTTTTTT
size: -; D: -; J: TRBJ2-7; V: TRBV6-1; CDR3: CATTGVSEQYF; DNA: TGTGCCACCACGGGGGTCAGCGAGCAGTACTTC
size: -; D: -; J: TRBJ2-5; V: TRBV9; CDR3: CASSTRLSTQETQYF; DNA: TGTGCCAGCAGCACCCGACTAAGTACCCAAGAGACCCAGTACTTC
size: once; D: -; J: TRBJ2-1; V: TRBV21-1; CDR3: CASSKKNRDRDRYNEQFF; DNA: TGTGCCAGCAGCAAAAAAAACCGGGACAGGGACCGCTACAATGAGCAGTTCTTC
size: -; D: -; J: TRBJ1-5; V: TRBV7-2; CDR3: CASSLQGSGGNQPQHF; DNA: TGTGCCAGCAGCTTACAGGGTTCGGGTGGCAATCAGCCCCAGCATTTT
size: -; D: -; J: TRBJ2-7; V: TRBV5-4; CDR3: CASSLSAGAAYEQYF; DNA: TGTGCCAGCAGCTTGTCGGCGGGGGCCGCCTACGAGCAGTACTTC
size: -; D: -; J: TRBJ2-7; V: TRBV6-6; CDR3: CASRSTGQSYEQYF; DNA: TGTGCCAGCAGATCTACGGGACAAAGTTACGAGCAGTACTTC
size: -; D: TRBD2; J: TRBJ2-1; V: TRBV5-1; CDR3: CASSLVASGSYNEQFF; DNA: TGCGCCAGCAGCTTGGTGGCTAGCGGGTCGTACAATGAGCAGTTCTTC
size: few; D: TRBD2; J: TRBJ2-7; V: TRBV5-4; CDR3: CASQKGLAESSYEQYF; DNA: TGTGCCAGCCAAAAGGGACTAGCGGAGAGCTCCTACGAGCAGTACTTC
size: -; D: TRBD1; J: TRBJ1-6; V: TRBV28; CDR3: CASSSGQGKGAYNSPLHF; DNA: TGTGCCAGCAGTTCAGGACAGGGGAAGGGGGCCTATAATTCACCCCTCCACTTT
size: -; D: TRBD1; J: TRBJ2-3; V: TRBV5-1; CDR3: CASSKPTPGRGLSDTDTQYF; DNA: TGCGCCAGCAGCAAGCCAACCCCGGGCAGGGGGCTGTCGGACACAGATACGCAGTATTTT
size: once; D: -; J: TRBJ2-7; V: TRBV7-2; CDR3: CASSLGLAISYEQYF; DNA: TGTGCCAGCAGCTTAGGATTAGCAATCTCCTACGAGCAGTACTTC
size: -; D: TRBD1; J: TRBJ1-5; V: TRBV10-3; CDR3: CAISAYRGGQPQHF; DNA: TGTGCCATCAGTGCCTACAGGGGTGGCCAGCCCCAGCATTTT
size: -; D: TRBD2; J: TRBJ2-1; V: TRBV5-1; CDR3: CASSLAGGTYNEQFF; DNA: TGCGCCAGCAGCTTAGCGGGAGGAACCTACAATGAGCAGTTCTTC
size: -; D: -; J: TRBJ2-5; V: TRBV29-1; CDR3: CSVYRVLETQYF; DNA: TGCAGCGTTTACAGGGTGTTGGAGACCCAGTACTTC
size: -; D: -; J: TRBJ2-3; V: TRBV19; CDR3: CASSPTGMTDTQYF; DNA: TGTGCCAGTAGCCCCACAGGGATGACAGATACGCAGTATTTT
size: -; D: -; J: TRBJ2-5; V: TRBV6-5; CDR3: CASSYSPDGGETQYF; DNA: TGTGCCAGCAGTTACAGCCCCGATGGGGGAGAGACCCAGTACTTC
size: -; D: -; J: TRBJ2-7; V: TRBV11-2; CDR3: CASTVRGPGPSYEQYF; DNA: TGTGCCAGCACCGTAAGGGGCCCAGGGCCGTCCTACGAGCAGTACTTC
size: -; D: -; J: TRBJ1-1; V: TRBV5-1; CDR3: CASSLTREPNTEAFF; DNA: TGCGCCAGCAGCCTAACCCGGGAACCGAACACTGAAGCTTTCTTT
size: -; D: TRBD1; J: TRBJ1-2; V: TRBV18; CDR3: CASSPDRVYGYTF; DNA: TGTGCCAGCTCACCCGACAGGGTGTATGGCTACACCTTC
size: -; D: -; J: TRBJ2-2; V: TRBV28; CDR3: CASMGSLNTGELFF; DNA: TGTGCCAGCATGGGCAGCTTAAACACCGGGGAGCTGTTTTTT
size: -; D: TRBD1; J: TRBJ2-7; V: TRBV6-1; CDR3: CASSERDRGYEQYF; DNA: TGTGCCAGCAGTGAAAGGGACAGGGGATACGAGCAGTACTTC
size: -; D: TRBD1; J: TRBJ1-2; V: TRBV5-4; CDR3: CASSLTGVGGYTF; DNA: TGTGCCAGCAGCCTTACAGGGGTAGGCGGCTACACCTTC
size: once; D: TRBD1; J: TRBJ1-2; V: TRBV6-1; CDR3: CASSDPGGTGYTF; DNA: TGTGCCAGCAGTGACCCAGGGGGAACTGGCTACACCTTC
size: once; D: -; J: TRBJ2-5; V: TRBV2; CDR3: CASSAGSGQETQYF; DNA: TGTGCCAGCAGTGCGGGTAGCGGCCAAGAGACCCAGTACTTC
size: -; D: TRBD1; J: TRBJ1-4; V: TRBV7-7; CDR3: CASSPTGAGEKLFF; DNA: TGTGCCAGCAGCCCAACAGGGGCGGGGGAAAAACTGTTTTTT
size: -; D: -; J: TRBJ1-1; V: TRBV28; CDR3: CASTEFGTEAFF; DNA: TGTGCCAGCACCGAATTCGGAACTGAAGCTTTCTTT
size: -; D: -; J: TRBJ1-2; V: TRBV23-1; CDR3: CASSENGIYGYTF; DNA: TGCGCCAGCAGCGAAAACGGGATCTATGGCTACACCTTC